Following are 7 T cell receptor beta chains from one sample sequenced in a study of early T cells in non-severe SARS-CoV-2 infection. Via MiXCR, TCRdb re-called the 5' RACE reads, giving one row per CDR3 protein. The sample lists about 75,000 distinct CDR3 sequences, over 9% occurring once. Sample: whole blood, taken at baseline. These receptors were obtained from an adult who was a healthcare worker with PCR-confirmed SARS-CoV-2 infection or an uninfected control (not recorded which).

This clonotype showed up many times. The CDR3 here is CASSGGGITDTQYF. CDR3 DNA: TGTGCCAGCAGCGGGGGAGGGATCACAGATACGCAGTATTTT. The chain employs TRBV7-6 and TRBJ2-3; TRBD2 aligns across 7 bases. Per the germline V gene, CDR1 is SGHVS and CDR2 is FNYEAQ. This CDR3 comprises 14 residues. The trim removed 5 bases at V and 2 bases at J, leaving 4 bases unmatched.

This clonotype showed up just a few times. V gene TRBV5-1 combines with J gene TRBJ2-7; maybe TRBD1 (7 bases). Germline V gives CDR1 SGHRS, CDR2 YFSETQ. The CDR3 is made up of 14 amino acids. The V gene lost 0 bases and the J gene lost 7 bases, with 14 bases spanning the gap. DNA of the CDR3: TGCGCCAGCAGCTTGGTCCAGGGGGGAAGGGAGCAGTACTTC. It translates to CASSLVQGGREQYF.

This rearrangement joins TRBV18 to TRBJ2-1; D remains unclear. In germline, CDR1 is KGHSH, CDR2 LQKENI. V was clipped by 3 bases and J by 7 bases, with 4 bases between them. The CDR3 spans 11 residues. The CDR3 nucleotides read TGTGCCAGCTCACCTGGAAATGAGCAGTTCTTC. This gives the protein CASSPGNEQFF.

This chain links TRBV20-1 with TRBJ1-4; D call uncertain. Per the germline V gene, CDR1 is DFQATT and CDR2 is SNEGSKA (reference sequence). The CDR3 totals 16 residues. V was cut by 5 bases and J by 0 bases, with 16 bases left in between. The CDR3 reads CSAPRIDLPTNEKLFF. The CDR3 coding sequence is TGCAGTGCTCCGAGGATCGACTTACCAACTAATGAAAAACTGTTTTTT.

This clonotype occurred many times. The chain has TRBV2 and TRBJ2-1; D is ambiguous. V was pared by 3 bases and J by 5 bases, with 11 bases between. There are 14 residues in the CDR3. The germline CDR1 and CDR2 sequences are SNHLY and FYNNEI. The CDR3 sequence is CASSEARADNEQFF. DNA for the CDR3: TGTGCCAGCAGTGAGGCTAGAGCAGACAATGAGCAGTTCTTC.

A few counts support this clonotype. This sequence joins TRBV11-2 and TRBJ2-3; 8 bases match TRBD2. The V gene's germline CDR1 is SGHAT and CDR2 FQNNGV. The CDR3 is 15 amino acids. The J segment lost 3 bases and the V segment lost 5 bases, leaving 7 bases of the junction unmatched. In nucleotides, the CDR3 is TGTGCCAGCAGCCCGTGGACTAGCCATACAGATACGCAGTATTTT. This gives the protein CASSPWTSHTDTQYF. The complete variable domain, with remaining parts taken from reference TRBV11-2 and TRBJ2-3, reads EAGVAQSPRYKIIEKRQSVAFWCNPISGHATLYWYQQILGQGPKLLIQFQNNGVVDDSQLPKDRFSAERLKGVDSTLKIQPAKLEDSAVYLCASSPWTSHTDTQYFGPGTRLTVL.

This clonotype was seen at least ten times. This chain uses TRBV7-9 with TRBJ2-7; D may be TRBD1 or TRBD2 (6 bases each). Trimming left V 5 bases short and J 2 bases short, with 13 bases between. The CDR3 is made up of 14 amino acids. Germline values: CDR1 SEHNR, CDR2 FQNEAQ (reference sequence). CDR3 coding DNA: TGTGCCAGCAGCCCTCGGAGGGGGGCCTACGAGCAGTACTTC. This translates into CASSPRRGAYEQYF.